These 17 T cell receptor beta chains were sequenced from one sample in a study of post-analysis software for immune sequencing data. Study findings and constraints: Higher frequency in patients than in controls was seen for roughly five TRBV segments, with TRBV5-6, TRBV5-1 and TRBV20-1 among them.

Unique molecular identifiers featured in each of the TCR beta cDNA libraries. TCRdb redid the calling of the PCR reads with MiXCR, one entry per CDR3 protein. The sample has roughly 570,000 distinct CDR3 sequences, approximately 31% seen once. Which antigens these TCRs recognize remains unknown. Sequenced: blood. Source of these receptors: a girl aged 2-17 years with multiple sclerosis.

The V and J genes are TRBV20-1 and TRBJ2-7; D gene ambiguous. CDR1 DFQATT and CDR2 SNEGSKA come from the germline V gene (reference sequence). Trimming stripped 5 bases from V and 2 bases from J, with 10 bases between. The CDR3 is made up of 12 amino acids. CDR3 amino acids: CSAVLGPYEQYF. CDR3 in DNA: TGCAGTGCTGTTCTGGGCCCCTACGAGCAGTACTTC.

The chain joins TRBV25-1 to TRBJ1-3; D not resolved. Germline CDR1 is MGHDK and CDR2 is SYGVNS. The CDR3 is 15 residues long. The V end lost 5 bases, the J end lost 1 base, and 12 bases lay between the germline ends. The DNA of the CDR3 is TGTGCCAGCAGTCCCCCGGGAATTTCTGGAAACACCATATATTTT. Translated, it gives CASSPPGISGNTIYF.

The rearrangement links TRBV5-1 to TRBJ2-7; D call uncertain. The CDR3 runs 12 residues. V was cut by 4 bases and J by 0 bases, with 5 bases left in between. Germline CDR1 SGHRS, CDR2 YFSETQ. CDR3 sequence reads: CASSTLSYEQYF. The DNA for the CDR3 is TGCGCCAGCAGCACCCTCTCCTACGAGCAGTACTTC.

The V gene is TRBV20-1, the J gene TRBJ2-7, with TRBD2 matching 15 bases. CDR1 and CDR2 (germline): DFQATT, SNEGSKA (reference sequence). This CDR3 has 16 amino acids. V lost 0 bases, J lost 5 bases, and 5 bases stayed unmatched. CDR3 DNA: TGCAGTGCTAGAGATCGGACTAGCGGGGGGGGCAACGAGCAGTACTTC. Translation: CSARDRTSGGGNEQYF.

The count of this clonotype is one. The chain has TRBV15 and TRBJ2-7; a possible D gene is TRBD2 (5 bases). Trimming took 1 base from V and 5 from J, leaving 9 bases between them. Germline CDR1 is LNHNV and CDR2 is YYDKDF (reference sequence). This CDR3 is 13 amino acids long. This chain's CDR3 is CATSRGLGNEQYF. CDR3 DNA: TGTGCCACCAGCAGAGGTCTCGGGAACGAGCAGTACTTC. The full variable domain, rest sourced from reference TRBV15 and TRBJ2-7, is DAMVIQNPRYQVTQFGKPVTLSCSQTLNHNVMYWYQQKSSQAPKLLFHYYDKDFNNEADTPDNFQSRRPNTSFCFLDIRSPGLGDTAMYLCATSRGLGNEQYFGPGTRLTVT.

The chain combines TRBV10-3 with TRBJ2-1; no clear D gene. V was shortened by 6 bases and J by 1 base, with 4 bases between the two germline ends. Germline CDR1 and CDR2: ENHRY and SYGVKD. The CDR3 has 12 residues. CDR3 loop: CAIRESYNEQFF. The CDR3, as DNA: TGTGCCATCAGAGAATCCTACAATGAGCAGTTCTTC.

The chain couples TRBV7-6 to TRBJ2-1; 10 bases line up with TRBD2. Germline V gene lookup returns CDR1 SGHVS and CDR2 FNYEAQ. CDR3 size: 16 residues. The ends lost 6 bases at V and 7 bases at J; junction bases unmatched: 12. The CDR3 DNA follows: TGTGCCAGCAGTCCATTGAGCGGGGGGGCCCGGAATGAGCAGTTCTTC. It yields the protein CASSPLSGGARNEQFF.

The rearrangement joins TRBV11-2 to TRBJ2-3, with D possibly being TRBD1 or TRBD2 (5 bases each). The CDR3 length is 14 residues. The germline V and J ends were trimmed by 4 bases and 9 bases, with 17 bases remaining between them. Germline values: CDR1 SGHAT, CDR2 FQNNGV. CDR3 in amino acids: CASSSGITQGTQYF. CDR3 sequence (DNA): TGTGCCAGCAGCTCCGGGATAACCCAGGGAACGCAGTATTTT.

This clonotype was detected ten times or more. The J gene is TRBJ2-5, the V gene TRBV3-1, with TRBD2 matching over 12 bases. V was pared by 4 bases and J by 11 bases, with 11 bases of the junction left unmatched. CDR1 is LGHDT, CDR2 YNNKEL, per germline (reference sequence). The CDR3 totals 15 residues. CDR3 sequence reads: CASSRMTSGGTKQYF. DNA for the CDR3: TGTGCCAGCAGCCGCATGACTAGCGGGGGCACCAAGCAGTACTTC.

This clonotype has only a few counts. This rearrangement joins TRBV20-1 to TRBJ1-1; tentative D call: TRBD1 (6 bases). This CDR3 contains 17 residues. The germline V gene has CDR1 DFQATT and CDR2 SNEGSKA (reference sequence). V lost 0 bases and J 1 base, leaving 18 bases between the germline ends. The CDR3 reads CSARDAGLGHQNTEAFF. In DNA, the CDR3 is TGCAGTGCTAGAGATGCGGGCCTGGGACATCAGAACACTGAAGCTTTCTTT.

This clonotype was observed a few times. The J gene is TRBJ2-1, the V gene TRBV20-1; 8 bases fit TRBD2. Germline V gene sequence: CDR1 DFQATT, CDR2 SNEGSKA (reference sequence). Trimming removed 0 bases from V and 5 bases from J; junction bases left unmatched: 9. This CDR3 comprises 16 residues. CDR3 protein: CSARDQGLVHHNEQFF. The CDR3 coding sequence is TGCAGTGCTAGAGATCAGGGACTAGTTCACCACAATGAGCAGTTCTTC.

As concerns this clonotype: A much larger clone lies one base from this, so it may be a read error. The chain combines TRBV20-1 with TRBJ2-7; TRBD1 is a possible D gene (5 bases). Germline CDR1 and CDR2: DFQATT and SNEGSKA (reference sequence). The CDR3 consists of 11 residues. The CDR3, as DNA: TGCGGTTCCAGGGTCAGCTACGAGCAGTACTTC. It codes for CGSRVSYEQYF.

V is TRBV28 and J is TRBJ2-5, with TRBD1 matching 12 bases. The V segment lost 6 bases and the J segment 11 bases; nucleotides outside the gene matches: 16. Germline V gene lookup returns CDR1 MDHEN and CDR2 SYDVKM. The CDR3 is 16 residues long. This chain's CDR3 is CASSHGSGQGAGEQYF. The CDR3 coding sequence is TGTGCCAGCAGCCATGGTTCGGGACAGGGGGCGGGAGAGCAGTACTTC.

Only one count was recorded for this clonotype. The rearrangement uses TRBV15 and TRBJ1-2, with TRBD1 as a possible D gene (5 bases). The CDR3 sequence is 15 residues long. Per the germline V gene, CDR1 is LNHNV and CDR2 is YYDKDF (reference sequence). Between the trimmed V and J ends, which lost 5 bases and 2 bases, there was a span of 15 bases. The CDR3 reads CATSERAGHNYGYTF. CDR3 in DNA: TGTGCCACCAGCGAAAGGGCAGGACACAACTATGGCTACACCTTC.

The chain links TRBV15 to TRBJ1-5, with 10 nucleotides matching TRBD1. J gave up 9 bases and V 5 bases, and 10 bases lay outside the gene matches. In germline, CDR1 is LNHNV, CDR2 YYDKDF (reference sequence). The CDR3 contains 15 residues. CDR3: CATSFPGQGIRPQHF. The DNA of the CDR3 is TGTGCCACCAGCTTCCCGGGACAGGGGATTAGGCCCCAGCATTTT.

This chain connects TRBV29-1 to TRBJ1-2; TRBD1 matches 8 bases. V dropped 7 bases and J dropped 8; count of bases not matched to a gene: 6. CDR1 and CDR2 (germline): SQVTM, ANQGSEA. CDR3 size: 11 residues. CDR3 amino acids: CSAPDRDGYTF. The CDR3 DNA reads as TGCAGCGCACCGGACAGGGACGGCTACACCTTC.

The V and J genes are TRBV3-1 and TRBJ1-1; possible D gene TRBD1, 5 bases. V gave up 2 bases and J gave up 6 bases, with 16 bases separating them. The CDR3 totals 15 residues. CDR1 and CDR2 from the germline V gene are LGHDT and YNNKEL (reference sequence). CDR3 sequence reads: CASSQTPTERAEAFF. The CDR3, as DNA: TGTGCCAGCAGCCAAACACCGACAGAACGGGCTGAAGCTTTCTTT.